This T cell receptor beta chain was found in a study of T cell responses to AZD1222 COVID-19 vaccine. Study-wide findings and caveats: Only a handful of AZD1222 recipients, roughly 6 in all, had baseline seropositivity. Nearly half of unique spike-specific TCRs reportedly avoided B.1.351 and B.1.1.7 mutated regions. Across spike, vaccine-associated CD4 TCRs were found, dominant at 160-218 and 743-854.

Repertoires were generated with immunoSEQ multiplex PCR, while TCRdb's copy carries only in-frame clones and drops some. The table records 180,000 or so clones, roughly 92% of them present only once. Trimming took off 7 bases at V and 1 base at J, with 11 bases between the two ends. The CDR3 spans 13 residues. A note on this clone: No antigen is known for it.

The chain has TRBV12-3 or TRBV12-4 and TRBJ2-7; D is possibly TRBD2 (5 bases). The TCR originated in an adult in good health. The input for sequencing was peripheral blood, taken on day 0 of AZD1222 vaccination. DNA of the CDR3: TGTGCCAGCAAGAGGGAGTCTTCCTACGAGCAGTACTTC. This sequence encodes CASKRESSYEQYF.